This T cell receptor beta chain derives from a study of OX40 agonist ivuxolimab in advanced cancers. Study details: Patients' therapy was ivuxolimab, an antibody that acts as an agonist of OX40 (CD134).

This CDR3 contains 15 residues. Germline CDR1 reads SGHTA; CDR2 reads FQGNSA. With V trimmed by 1 base and J by 11 bases, 9 bases remained unmatched. TCRdb's table, derived via immunoSEQ multiplex PCR, lists solely in-frame clones and lacks some. The repertoire holds about 30,000 clones, with over 75% as singletons. The J gene is TRBJ2-4, the V gene TRBV7-2; 9 bases agree with TRBD2. The sequencing used CD4+ or CD8+ T cells sorted from blood, collected in a trial of the OX40 agonist ivuxolimab. This sequence originates from an adult with an advanced solid tumor such as melanoma, head and neck, liver or kidney cancer. CDR3 sequence (DNA): TGTGCCAGCAGCTTAGGACTAGCGGTGGGCGGGGTTCAGTACTTC. Its translation is CASSLGLAVGGVQYF.